The table lists the clone carrying this TCR beta chain with a few counts. This sample is part of a study of blood T cell repertoires in COVID-19. Looking at the study overall: There were acute and convalescent COVID-19 samples, and they came from the United States, Italy and Spain. From T cells, B-cell-depleted T cells, or PBMCs came the material, which was cDNA or gDNA.

The CDR3 has 16 amino acids. Trimming pared 3 bases from V and 0 bases from J, leaving 15 bases between. Germline CDR1 reads SQVTM; CDR2 reads ANQGSEA. Study processing details: Amplification from reference gene primers served as the basis for estimated nucleated cell counts. TCRdb's table, derived via immunoSEQ multiplex PCR, lists solely in-frame clones and lacks some. V, J and clone size reflect that table, while D and trimming were determined from the DNA. This table has 300,000 to 400,000 clones, 80% to 90% appearing once. Seattle patients were enrolled while actively infected and followed longitudinally.

This chain links TRBV29-1 with TRBJ1-3; perhaps TRBD1 as D (6 bases). Sequenced input: peripheral blood. The sequence derives from a man in his thirties or forties with COVID-19, enrolled during active disease. This CDR3 reads CSVEGRGISSGNTIYF. The CDR3 region has the DNA TGCAGCGTTGAGGGAAGGGGGATTAGCTCTGGAAACACCATATATTTT.